Listed below are T cell receptor beta chains from one sample, sequenced in a study of cytomegalovirus exposure and HLA in healthy donors. Libraries were prepared by immunoSEQ multiplex PCR; TCRdb keeps only in-frame clonotypes and omits some of them. The table includes roughly 110,000 clones, around 80% detected once. The sample consisted of PBMCs. All receptors come from a woman between 18 and 29 years old in good health and CMV-seropositive. Both conserved end residues are part of each CDR3. Each record gives: J gene, V gene, CDR3 length, CDR3 protein.

TRBJ2-3,TRBV25-1,15,CASSELAGRGDTQYF
TRBJ1-2,TRBV15,15,CATSRDGQGFWGYTF
TRBJ2-5,TRBV4-1,15,CASSQGLAGAETQYF
TRBJ1-2,TRBV5-1,17,CASSLVSGPQSNYGYTF
TRBJ1-2,TRBV19,15,CASSIDALGAYGYTF
TRBJ2-1,TRBV30,14,CAWVDRGRWNEQFF
TRBJ2-1,TRBV5-4,16,CATEEGTSGIYNEQFF
TRBJ2-5,TRBV2,14,CASTRTGGGETQYF
TRBJ2-7,TRBV7-2,13,CASSLGRDYEQYF
TRBJ2-2,TRBV29-1,14,CPQEAGGNTGELFF
TRBJ1-6,TRBV5-6,13,CASSLIGDSPLHF
TRBJ2-7,TRBV20-1,11,CSARGGYEQYF
TRBJ2-6,TRBV27,18,CASSLSGRASSGANVLTF
TRBJ1-4,TRBV28,15,CASSSLTSSEEKLFF
-,TRBV10-3,14,CAISESGPTYEQYF
TRBJ1-3,TRBV4-2,14,CASSPLSSGNTIYF
TRBJ2-1,TRBV12-5,19,CASARGGLRAGGSYNEQFF
TRBJ2-7,TRBV4-1,16,CASSQEGTSGSYEQYF
TRBJ1-5,TRBV5-1,14,CASSPGTGNQPQHF
TRBJ2-5,TRBV30,17,CAWSVRRGGPSQETQYF
TRBJ2-2,TRBV4-2,15,CASSQELAGTGELFF
TRBJ2-7,TRBV30,14,CAWELDSSSYEQYF
TRBJ1-5,TRBV6-1,15,CASSELGRVDQPQHF
TRBJ1-4,TRBV2,14,CASSTDRGDEKLFF
TRBJ2-1,TRBV7-9,14,CASSRAGGIREQFF
TRBJ2-7,TRBV30,18,CAWSVRSRDRGVAYEQYF
TRBJ1-2,TRBV19,15,CASSIPREASYGYTF
TRBJ2-1,TRBV10-3,16,CAISGLGGAGVNEQFF
TRBJ1-1,TRBV30,13,CALDRGMNTEAFF
TRBJ2-7,TRBV30,13,CAWSRGASYEQYF
TRBJ2-1,TRBV19,16,CASSIRTALSYNEQFF
TRBJ2-1,TRBV30,16,CAWIGGFHNSYNEQFF
TRBJ1-1,TRBV6-5,13,CASSSVEGRTAFF
TRBJ1-4,TRBV9,14,CASSVESSNEKLFF
TRBJ2-1,TRBV15,12,CATSPRVREQFF
TRBJ2-5,TRBV6-5,14,CASSYIGGIREQYF
TRBJ2-7,TRBV7-9,13,CASKGAASYEQYF
TRBJ1-4,TRBV10-2,14,CASGFGRANEKLFF
TRBJ2-3,TRBV27,13,CASSSPRYDTQYF
TRBJ1-1,TRBV11-2,16,CASSILGDSLNTEAFF
TRBJ2-7,TRBV5-1,15,CASSSRDRGRYEQYF
TRBJ1-2,TRBV6-6,15,CASSYIGKRSSGYTF
TRBJ2-7,TRBV27,14,CASSFGIRDTEQYF
TRBJ2-7,TRBV18,14,CASSSEEFYYEQYF
TRBJ2-2,TRBV6-1,16,CASSEDPYLATGELFF
TRBJ2-7,TRBV28,14,CASSFPSGYYEQYF
TRBJ2-7,TRBV5-6,14,CASSLEGGSYEQYF
TRBJ1-2,TRBV28,17,CASSTRTGGLANYGYTF
TRBJ1-3,TRBV10-3,16,CAISESGLSSGNTIYF
TRBJ2-3,TRBV29-1,13,CRISGTGADTQYF